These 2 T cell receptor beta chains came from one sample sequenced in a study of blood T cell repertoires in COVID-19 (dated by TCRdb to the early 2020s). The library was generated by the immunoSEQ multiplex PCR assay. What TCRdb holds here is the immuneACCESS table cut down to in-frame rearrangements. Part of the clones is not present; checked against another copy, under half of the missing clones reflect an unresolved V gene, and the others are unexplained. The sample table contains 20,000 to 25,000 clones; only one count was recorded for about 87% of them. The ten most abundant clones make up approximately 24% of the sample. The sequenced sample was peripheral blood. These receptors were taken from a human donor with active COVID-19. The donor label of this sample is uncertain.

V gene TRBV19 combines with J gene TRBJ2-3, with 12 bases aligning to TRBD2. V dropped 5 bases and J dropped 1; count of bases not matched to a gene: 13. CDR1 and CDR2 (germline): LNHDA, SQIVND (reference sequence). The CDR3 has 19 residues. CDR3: CASSPQSTSGGGGTDTQYF. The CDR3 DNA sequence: TGTGCCAGTAGTCCGCAATCGACTAGCGGGGGAGGGGGCACAGATACGCAGTATTTT.

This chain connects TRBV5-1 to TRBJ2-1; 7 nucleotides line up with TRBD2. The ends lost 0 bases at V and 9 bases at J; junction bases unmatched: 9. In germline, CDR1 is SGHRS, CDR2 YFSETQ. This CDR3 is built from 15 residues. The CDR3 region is CASSLGDRGVGEQFF. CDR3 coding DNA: TGCGCCAGCAGCTTGGGGGACCGGGGGGTAGGTGAGCAGTTCTTC.